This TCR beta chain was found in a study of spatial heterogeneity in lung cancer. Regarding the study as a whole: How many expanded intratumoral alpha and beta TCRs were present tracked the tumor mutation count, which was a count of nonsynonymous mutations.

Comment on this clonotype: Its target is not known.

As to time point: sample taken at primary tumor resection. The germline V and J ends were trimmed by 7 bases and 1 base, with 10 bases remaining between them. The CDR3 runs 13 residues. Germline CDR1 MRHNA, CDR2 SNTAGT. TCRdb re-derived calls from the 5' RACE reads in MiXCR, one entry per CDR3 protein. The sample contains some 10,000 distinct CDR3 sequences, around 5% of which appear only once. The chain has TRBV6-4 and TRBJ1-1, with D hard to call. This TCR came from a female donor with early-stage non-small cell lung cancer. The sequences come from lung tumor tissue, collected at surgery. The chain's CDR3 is CASMERENTEAFF. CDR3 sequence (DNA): TGTGCCAGCATGGAGAGGGAGAACACTGAAGCTTTCTTT.